Listed here are 25 T cell receptor beta chains from one sample, sequenced in a study of T cells in Graves' hyperthyroidism and ophthalmopathy (dated by TCRdb to between 2017 and 2020). Libraries were made using multiplex PCR. Sequencing used an Illumina HiSeq 2000. Amplification of TCR beta CDR3 regions was carried out from RNA transcripts. For the first round of RT-PCR on the TCR CDR3, the HTBI primer set was used together with the Qiagen OneStep RT-PCR kit. TCRdb reprocessing: public reads trimmed at Q25 with fastp, clones called with MiXCR, in-frame beta chains kept. Each CDR3 protein gets just one entry, which takes the most common genes and DNA from the rows behind it. For this sample there are hundreds of thousands of distinct CDR3 sequences; just under 20% appear just once. The ten most abundant clones make up about 45% of the sample. The specimen sequenced was blood. These receptors came from a man aged 35-49 years with Graves' ophthalmopathy.

This clonotype was counted a few times. The gene calls are TRBV3-1 and TRBJ1-6, with D perhaps TRBD1 (6 bases). Germline CDR1 and CDR2: LGHDT and YNNKEL (reference sequence). V shed 4 bases and J shed 10 bases, with 14 bases lying between them. The CDR3 is 14 amino acids. CDR3 in DNA: TGTGCCAGCAGCCGGGGGGCCGGCAGGTCACCCCTCCACTTT. Its translation: CASSRGAGRSPLHF.

This clonotype was observed at least ten times. This rearrangement joins TRBV5-8 to TRBJ1-1; 9 bases line up with TRBD1. The CDR3 loop spans 13 amino acids. Germline-derived CDR1 and CDR2 are SGHTS and YDEGEE. V lost 6 bases, J lost 6 bases, and 6 bases stayed unmatched. CDR3 sequence: CASNGQGKAEAFF. The CDR3, as DNA: TGTGCCAGCAACGGACAGGGGAAGGCTGAAGCTTTCTTT.

This clonotype was counted between two and nine times. The rearrangement links TRBV27 to TRBJ2-3; 11 positions match TRBD2. CDR3 length equals 16 residues. Germline loops: CDR1 MNHEY, CDR2 SMNVEV (reference sequence). After removal of 3 bases from V and 7 bases from J, the junction contained 9 bases not matched to a gene. The CDR3: CASSLRPSGRTNTQYF. The CDR3 DNA reads TGTGCCAGCAGTTTGCGGCCTAGCGGGAGGACGAATACGCAGTATTTT.

J is TRBJ1-1 and V is TRBV6-2 or TRBV6-3, with a possible D match to TRBD1 (6 bases). The V end lost 6 bases, the J end lost 1 base, and 12 bases lay between the germline ends. This CDR3 contains 14 residues. CDR1 is MNHEY, CDR2 SVGEGT, per germline. Here the CDR3 DNA reads TGTGCCAGCAGCAGGGGTACGCGGAACACTGAAGCTTTCTTT. As protein: CASSRGTRNTEAFF.

The chain has TRBV9 and TRBJ1-4; no clear D gene. CDR3 size: 16 residues. V was shortened by 4 bases and J by 0 bases, with 13 bases between the two germline ends. The germline gives CDR1 SGDLS, CDR2 YYNGEE. The CDR3 spells CASSPDASATNEKLFF. The DNA for the CDR3 is TGTGCCAGCAGCCCCGACGCAAGTGCAACTAATGAAAAACTGTTTTTT. The variable domain in full, completed from reference TRBV9 and TRBJ1-4, reads DSGVTQTPKHLITATGQRVTLRCSPRSGDLSVYWYQQSLDQGLQFLIQYYNGEERAKGNILERFSAQQFPDLHSELNLSSLELGDSALYFCASSPDASATNEKLFFGSGTQLSVL.

This clonotype came up many times. The chain uses TRBV13 and TRBJ2-3; D remains unclear. V shed 1 base and J shed 5 bases, with 10 bases lying between them. CDR3 size: 14 residues. CDR1 and CDR2 (germline): PRHDT, FYEKMQ (reference sequence). This CDR3 is CASSLEGRRDTQYF. CDR3 coding DNA: TGTGCCAGCAGCTTAGAGGGCAGACGAGATACGCAGTATTTT.

This clonotype showed up just a few times. This chain links TRBV6-2 or TRBV6-3 with TRBJ2-1; TRBD2 matches at 7 bases. CDR1 MNHEY and CDR2 SVGEGT come from the germline V gene. Trimming cost V 6 bases and J 4 bases; bases outside gene matches: 12. This CDR3 has 16 amino acids. The DNA of the CDR3 is TGTGCCAGCAGCCTTTTATCGGCGGGAGTTTACAATGAGCAGTTCTTC. Translation: CASSLLSAGVYNEQFF.

This clonotype was seen a handful of times. This sequence joins TRBV20-1 and TRBJ2-2; perhaps TRBD2 as D (6 bases). V was pared by 5 bases and J by 4 bases, with 20 bases between. CDR1 is DFQATT, CDR2 SNEGSKA, per germline (reference sequence). The CDR3 length is 16 residues. CDR3 loop: CSALRLGGRITGELFF. The DNA for the CDR3 is TGCAGTGCTCTTAGATTGGGGGGTAGAATCACCGGGGAGCTGTTTTTT.

Many counts were recorded for this clonotype. The chain recombines TRBV28 with TRBJ2-5; the D call may be TRBD1 or TRBD2 (5 bases each). CDR3 size: 14 residues. Germline V gene lookup returns CDR1 MDHEN and CDR2 SYDVKM. V was pared by 6 bases and J by 2 bases, with 13 bases between. This chain's CDR3 is CASRAGTGQETQYF. In nucleotides, the CDR3 is TGTGCCAGCAGAGCCGGGACCGGGCAAGAGACCCAGTACTTC.

This clonotype was counted only a few times. This chain links TRBV5-1 with TRBJ2-3, with 7 bases fitting TRBD2. The CDR3 spans 16 residues. V was pared by 1 base and J by 1 base, with 6 bases of the junction left unmatched. Germline V lookup: CDR1 SGHRS, CDR2 YFSETQ. The chain's CDR3 is CASSLTAAGGTDTQYF. Here the CDR3 DNA reads TGCGCCAGCAGCTTGACGGCCGCGGGGGGCACAGATACGCAGTATTTT.

This clonotype has a handful of counts. CDR3 sequence (DNA): TGTGCCAGCAGCCAAGAAGTCAGGGGTGAGACCCAGTACTTC. Protein: CASSQEVRGETQYF. The chain couples TRBV14 to TRBJ2-5; weak D call: TRBD1 (6 bases). V was trimmed by 0 bases and J by 5 bases, leaving 10 bases between them. CDR1 is SGHDN and CDR2 is FVKESK in the germline V gene. The CDR3 extends over 14 amino acids.

This clonotype was seen at least ten times. The CDR3, as DNA: TGTGCCAGCAGTTTAAGGCTTGGGGGGCAGGGGCAGTTCTTC. Translated, it gives CASSLRLGGQGQFF. The chain carries TRBV12-3 or TRBV12-4 and TRBJ2-1; tentatively, D is TRBD1 or TRBD2 (6 bases each). The CDR3 totals 14 residues. V shed 2 bases and J shed 12 bases, with 17 bases lying between them.

In its sample, this clonotype was seen many times. The V call is TRBV27, the J call TRBJ2-7, with 8 bases fitting TRBD2. The CDR3 consists of 13 residues. The V gene end was trimmed by 7 bases and the J gene end by 5 bases; junction bases not matched to a gene: 7. The germline V gene has CDR1 MNHEY and CDR2 SMNVEV (reference sequence). CDR3 sequence reads: CASTSRGGHEQYF. The CDR3 nucleotides are TGTGCCAGCACCAGTCGGGGGGGCCACGAGCAGTACTTC.

In its sample, this clonotype was seen a few times. This chain joins TRBV5-4 and TRBJ2-5, with 15 nucleotides matching TRBD2. CDR3 size: 15 residues. J lost 6 bases, V lost 4 bases, and 4 bases had no gene match. Per germline, CDR1 SGHNT and CDR2 YYREEE (reference sequence). As DNA, the CDR3 is TGTGCCAGCAGCCTCGGACTAGCGGGAGGGCAGACCCAGTACTTC. It codes for CASSLGLAGGQTQYF.

This clonotype showed up many times. The gene calls are TRBV18 and TRBJ2-7; D tentatively fits TRBD1 or TRBD2 (5 bases each). Germline CDR1 KGHSH, CDR2 LQKENI. With 1 base removed from V and 6 bases from J, the gap between germline ends came to 19 bases. The CDR3 is made up of 16 amino acids. The DNA for the CDR3 is TGTGCCAGCTCACCACTTCCCGTGGGGGTACGGGGCGAGCAGTACTTC. Its translation is CASSPLPVGVRGEQYF.

At least ten counts were recorded for this clonotype. The chain joins TRBV2 to TRBJ1-1, with 8 positions matching TRBD1. The CDR3 runs 15 residues. The V gene's germline CDR1 is SNHLY and CDR2 FYNNEI. Losses at the gene ends were 7 bases for V and 3 bases for J; bases not matched to a gene: 10. The CDR3, as DNA: TGTGCCAGCACGGTGGACAGGGCAGTTGACACTGAAGCTTTCTTT. It encodes CASTVDRAVDTEAFF.

The V gene is TRBV12-3 or TRBV12-4, the J gene TRBJ2-1; 14 nucleotides line up with TRBD2. The CDR3 has 17 residues. Trimming at V came to 6 bases and at J to 8 bases, leaving 12 bases not matched to a gene. CDR3 amino acids: CASRNHGTSGRGHEQFF. In nucleotides, the CDR3 is TGTGCCAGCAGAAATCACGGGACTAGCGGGAGAGGGCATGAGCAGTTCTTC.

There are many counts of this clonotype. V usage is TRBV7-3 and J usage is TRBJ2-5; TRBD2 matches 7 bases. From germline, CDR1 is SGHTA and CDR2 FQGTGA. Trimming cost V 5 bases and J 2 bases; bases outside gene matches: 5. The CDR3 is made up of 14 amino acids. In DNA, the CDR3 is TGTGCCAGCAGCGGGGGGGGGGGGCAAGAGACCCAGTACTTC. Its protein product is CASSGGGGQETQYF.

Only a few counts were recorded for this clonotype. The chain employs TRBV20-1 and TRBJ2-2; TRBD1 agrees at 10 bases. V lost 4 bases, J lost 7 bases, and 9 bases stayed unmatched. This CDR3 contains 15 residues. Germline V CDR1 and CDR2: DFQATT, SNEGSKA (reference sequence). The CDR3 DNA sequence: TGCAGTGCTAAGAGGACAGGGGGAGGATTCGGGGAGCTGTTTTTT. It yields the protein CSAKRTGGGFGELFF.

This clonotype was counted once. V gene TRBV4-2 combines with J gene TRBJ1-2, with D tentatively TRBD1 (5 bases). V dropped 3 bases and J dropped 14 bases, with 25 bases sitting between them. CDR1 and CDR2 (germline): LGHNA, YNFKEQ. The CDR3 totals 15 residues. The CDR3 reads CASSHGRYSDSFGTF. CDR3 nucleotide sequence: TGTGCCAGCAGCCATGGGAGGTATTCAGACAGCTTCGGGACCTTC.

The genes are TRBV6-1 and TRBJ2-7; 11 nucleotides match TRBD1. Germline V CDR1 and CDR2: MNHNS, SASEGT. V was pared by 4 bases and J by 3 bases, with 5 bases of the junction left unmatched. This CDR3 is 15 amino acids long. CDR3 sequence reads: CASSVSGTGGYEQYF. CDR3 bases: TGTGCCAGCAGTGTATCCGGGACAGGGGGCTACGAGCAGTACTTC.

V and J are TRBV7-3 and TRBJ2-7, with 7 bases matching TRBD1. There are 13 residues in the CDR3. V was clipped by 5 bases and J by 5 bases; unmatched bases: 6. Germline assignment: CDR1 SGHTA and CDR2 FQGTGA. CDR3 nucleotides: TGTGCCAGCAGCCTAAACGACAGGGACGAGCAGTACTTC. Translated: CASSLNDRDEQYF.

The V gene is TRBV29-1, the J gene TRBJ2-3; D is unclear. Per the germline V gene, CDR1 is SQVTM and CDR2 is ANQGSEA. Trimming shortened V by 8 bases and J by 2 bases, and 8 bases separated the two germline ends. The CDR3 loop spans 11 amino acids. The CDR3 coding sequence is TGCAGCTTCCGCGTCACAGATACGCAGTATTTT. Translating it yields CSFRVTDTQYF.

This clonotype was counted between two and nine times. The conserved phenylalanine or tryptophan normally closing the CDR3 is absent here, so this likely arose from a read error. V gene TRBV28 combines with J gene TRBJ1-2; the match to TRBD1 covers 7 bases. The V gene end was trimmed by 6 bases and the J gene end by 5 bases; junction bases not matched to a gene: 18. Germline CDR1 and CDR2: MDHEN and SYDVKM. There are 17 residues in the CDR3. The CDR3 here is CASSPKAGGRTRYGYTL. CDR3 in DNA: TGTGCCAGCAGCCCGAAGGCAGGGGGTCGGACCCGGTATGGCTACACCCTC.

A few counts support this clonotype. The rearrangement joins TRBV3-1 to TRBJ2-1; D might be TRBD1 or TRBD2, each matching 5 bases. The CDR3 totals 16 residues. The V end lost 4 bases, the J end lost 3 bases, and 16 bases lay between the germline ends. Germline CDR1 reads LGHDT; CDR2 reads YNNKEL (reference sequence). Here the CDR3 reads CASSRDLAPNYNEQFF. The CDR3 DNA reads as TGTGCCAGCAGCCGGGACCTAGCCCCCAACTACAATGAGCAGTTCTTC.